Each of the 8 T cell receptor beta chains below was sequenced from the same sample in a study of blood T cell repertoires in COVID-19. Clones were sequenced by immunoSEQ multiplex PCR, and TCRdb holds only the in-frame ones, with some missing. The sample contains 200,000 to 300,000 clones, approximately 80% of which appear only once. Sequenced input: peripheral blood. The receptors come from a man aged 55 to 70 with acute or convalescent COVID-19.

In its sample, this clone was seen once. The chain uses TRBV9 and TRBJ2-1, with D possibly being TRBD1 (5 bases). The CDR3 runs to 13 residues. Trimming cost V 0 bases and J 5 bases, with 6 bases left between them. Per the germline V gene, CDR1 is SGDLS and CDR2 is YYNGEE. In DNA, the CDR3 is TGTGCCAGCAGCGTAGTGGACAACAATGAGCAGTTCTTC. Translated: CASSVVDNNEQFF.

This sequence joins TRBV10-3 and TRBJ1-4; no clear D gene. V dropped 10 bases and J dropped 6 bases, with 18 bases sitting between them. Germline CDR1 and CDR2: ENHRY and SYGVKD. This CDR3 contains 14 residues. The CDR3 protein is CATRSGSTYEKLFF. As DNA, the CDR3 is TGTGCCACCAGAAGCGGCAGTACTTATGAAAAACTGTTTTTT.

The chain is built from TRBV28 and TRBJ2-5, with D possibly TRBD2 on 6 matching bases. The CDR3 sequence is 15 residues long. The germline V gene encodes CDR1 MDHEN and CDR2 SYDVKM. The germline V and J ends were trimmed by 5 bases and 2 bases, with 15 bases remaining between them. The CDR3 region is CASSTHRGIQETQYF. CDR3 DNA: TGTGCCAGCAGTACCCACCGGGGGATTCAAGAGACCCAGTACTTC.

V gene TRBV6-5 combines with J gene TRBJ2-1; 11 bases line up with TRBD1. Germline loops: CDR1 MNHEY, CDR2 SVGAGI. The junction had 5 bases not matched to a gene; V was cut back by 6 bases and J by 10 bases. This CDR3 is 13 amino acids long. CDR3 DNA: TGTGCCAGCAGACGGACAGGGGGCGGAGAGCAGTTCTTC. This encodes CASRRTGGGEQFF.

CDR3 amino acids: CASSTVGADSQETQYF. CDR3 nucleotide sequence: TGTGCCAGCAGTACCGTCGGGGCGGACAGCCAAGAGACCCAGTACTTC. The chain couples TRBV27 to TRBJ2-5, with D possibly matching TRBD1 (6 bases). CDR1 and CDR2 (germline): MNHEY, SMNVEV (reference sequence). The V end was cut by 5 bases, the J end by 1 base, with 17 bases between. The CDR3 is 16 residues long.

This rearrangement joins TRBV2 to TRBJ2-3; 7 bases match TRBD1. V shed 6 bases, J shed 1 base, and the junction held 4 bases outside the gene matches. The germline gives CDR1 SNHLY, CDR2 FYNNEI. CDR3 size: 14 residues. The CDR3 nucleotides read TGTGCCAGCAGCCCCGGGACAGGCACAGATACGCAGTATTTT. This codes for CASSPGTGTDTQYF.

The genes are TRBV3-1 (or the pseudogene TRBV3-2) and TRBJ1-2, with 9 bases lining up with TRBD1. V gave up 3 bases and J gave up 6 bases; unmatched junction bases: 5. Per the germline V gene, CDR1 is LGHDT and CDR2 is YNNKEL (reference sequence). The CDR3 length is 14 residues. Written as DNA, the CDR3 is TGTGCCAGCAGCCACGGGACAGGGTTCCATGGCTACACCTTC. This gives the protein CASSHGTGFHGYTF.

The V and J genes are TRBV15 and TRBJ2-2; TRBD1 matches at 8 bases. In germline, CDR1 is LNHNV, CDR2 YYDKDF (reference sequence). The CDR3 sequence is 16 residues long. After removal of 0 bases from V and 6 bases from J, the junction contained 6 bases not matched to a gene. The chain's CDR3 is CATSREAGDRSGELFF. CDR3 in DNA: TGTGCCACCAGCAGAGAGGCAGGGGACAGGTCCGGGGAGCTGTTTTTT.